The clone carrying this TCR beta chain was seen ten or more times. What it binds is unknown. The use of a sample-barcoded 5' primer and a J-beta primer mix characterized a second PCR of roughly 6 to 11 cycles. TCRdb called the 5' RACE reads again in MiXCR, with one record for every CDR3 protein. Of 600,000 or so distinct CDR3 sequences in the sample, roughly 30% were seen once. Germline CDR1 and CDR2: SGHRS and YFSETQ. Trimming stripped 1 base from V and 7 bases from J, with 15 bases between. The CDR3 runs 15 residues. Peripheral blood, ten milliliters per donor, was collected. The sample comes from a study of blood T cells in healthy people across ages. Study-wide findings and caveats: Among long-lived donors, naive CD4+ cells were more numerous and diversity higher than in aged donors. Donor CMV infection status was unknown, possibly confounding age-related changes in expanded clonotypes. Roughly linearly, TCR beta diversity per million T cells fell as age increased.

The sequenced sample was blood. The rearrangement uses TRBV5-1 and TRBJ2-1; the D gene is possibly TRBD1 (6 bases). The TCR sequence derives from an elderly woman in good health. The CDR3 sequence: CASSLKSSGENEQFF. CDR3 in DNA: TGCGCCAGCAGCTTGAAGTCGTCAGGGGAAAATGAGCAGTTCTTC.